This TCR beta chain was observed in a study of prognosis after radiotherapy for stage I lung cancer (dated by TCRdb to the early 2020s). Notes on the research overall: About 20 stage I NSCLC patients were enrolled in Nanjing, China, between 2018 and early 2019. Enrolled patients comprised around 13 with newly diagnosed primary stage I lung tumors and four to six with oligometastatic NSCLC after surgical resection of the primary tumor. For each of the approximately 20 patients, one blood sample was taken before SBRT and one after, so the study sequenced 38 samples in total. Every patient was regarded as medically inoperable, because of comorbidities in 11 to 12 cases and refusal of surgery in 6 or 7 cases. Peripheral blood TCR beta repertoires were profiled in stage I NSCLC patients before and after stereotactic body radiotherapy, and the repertoires were related to distant failure. In every patient, SBRT was given without any concurrent therapy. The cohort included about a dozen men and 5 or 6 women, with a median age of approximately 76 years and a range of roughly 53 to 90 years. On tumor histology, twelve patients had adenocarcinoma and six or seven had squamous cell carcinoma. Distant metastases were developed by four of the 19 patients after SBRT, at a median of 7 months, whereas no significant progression was observed in the other 15 patients. SBRT was delivered in 3 to 5 fractions with a biologically effective dose of at least 100 Gy, and image-guided IMRT or VMAT was used for delivery.

All patients had node-negative disease on CT and PET/CT, and none had a history of other malignancies or had previously received chemotherapy or radiotherapy. At each of two time points, roughly 6.3 milliliters of peripheral venous blood were collected in EDTA tubes. PBMCs were isolated by Ficoll-Paque Plus density-gradient centrifugation. Samples were stored at -80°C immediately after collection until analysis. Comments on this clonotype: Its cognate antigen has yet to be identified. Base qualities are not at hand, and no much larger clone is one base apart.

Two rounds of multiplex PCR on genomic DNA were used to amplify the TCR beta CDR3 region. In the first PCR round, primers specific to each TRBV and TRBJ gene were used, and the primer sequences were filed in Chinese patent CN105087789A. The second PCR round used universal primers. The Roche High Pure PCR Template Preparation Kit was used to extract genomic DNA from frozen PBMCs. The libraries underwent paired-end sequencing with 151 bp reads on an Illumina HiSeq 3000. Processing in the source paper ran as follows. Raw reads lacking the multiplex PCR primer sequences were removed with CutAdapt. Using PEAR, the high-quality paired reads were merged into contigs. By aligning each contig to reference sequences, MiXCR assigned the TRB V, D and J gene segments to that contig. CDR3 sequences were clustered by base quality and sequence similarity to remove sequencing errors. Diversity was calculated as Shannon entropy divided by the natural log of the number of productive TCR sequences. Clonality was defined as one minus Shannon entropy divided by the natural log of the number of unique clonotypes. The Youden index of ROC curves was used to select progression-free survival cut-offs for repertoire metrics, and analyses were performed in R 3.5.3. TCRdb reprocessing: public reads trimmed at Q25 with fastp, clones called with MiXCR, in-frame beta chains kept. Entries that share a CDR3 protein sequence are merged under the most common genes and DNA. The V and J calls reflect TCRdb's pipeline rather than the authors' work. The sample profile shows some 27,000 distinct CDR3 sequences; around 38% of them were found once. About 30% of the sample is taken by the ten largest.

General findings and caveats noted by the study authors: The study was limited by its small cohort and short follow-up, and the findings require independent validation. Whether the expanded TCR clones were tumor-specific was not determined. Differences by metastasis status were reportedly seen in TRBV and TRBJ usage frequencies, involving two V genes at baseline and, after SBRT, nine or ten V genes and two J genes. No adjustment for multiple comparisons was applied to any of the reported P values. Post-SBRT Shannon entropy and its change from baseline were lower in patients who developed distant metastases; baseline Shannon entropy was not associated with metastases. After SBRT, the count of unique TCR clones dropped from a median of roughly 10,000 beforehand to nearly 7,000 afterward (Wilcoxon paired P=0.011).

From cysteine to phenylalanine, the CDR3 is 15 amino acids long. Just CDR3 DNA is preserved here, 45 bases in frame from base 1. V is pared back by 8 bases and J by 0 bases, with 14 bases lying between the germline termini. The CDR1 and CDR2 encoded by the germline V gene are MNHNS and SASEGT. Recombination joined TRBV6-1 with TRBJ2-1; the D segment could be TRBD2, given 5 matching bases. This sequence was found in a donor aged 50 or older with non-small cell lung cancer. Sequencing was performed on PBMCs, taken before or after stereotactic body radiation therapy (not recorded which). The DNA reads as follows: TGTGCCAGCCGGGGTCCGGTAGACTCCTACAATGAGCAGTTCTTC. Its product reads: CASRGPVDSYNEQFF.